Listed below are T cell receptor beta chains from one sample, sequenced in a study of T-cell reconstitution after alpha-beta-depleted transplantation in children. MiXCR, applied by TCRdb to the PCR reads, yields one record per CDR3 protein. In the table there are around 490,000 distinct CDR3 sequences, approximately 10% of which are singletons. The material sequenced was PBMCs, mostly from graft donor cells, taken 180 days after TCRalphabeta/CD19-depleted stem cell transplant. The receptors originated from a female patient aged 2-15 years who had a stem cell transplant for aplastic anemia, so the T cells may come from the graft donor. The CDR3 runs from the conserved cysteine through the conserved F or W. D genes are given only for firm matches. Clone size is shown for a subset of rows, as once, few, many or a class of expanded clone.

abundance: .
d_gene: .
v_gene: TRBV4-3
j_gene: TRBJ2-1
CDR3nt: TGCGCCAGCAGCCAAGATTTTCTAGATGTGAGGGATAGGTATGTTGAGCAGTTCTTC
CDR3aa: CASSQDFLDVRDRYVEQFF

abundance: few
d_gene: TRBD2
v_gene: TRBV20-1
j_gene: TRBJ2-1
CDR3nt: TGCAGTGCCCAAAAGCTCATAGAGCGGGAGGGCCTAGAGCAGTTCTTC
CDR3aa: CSAQKLIEREGLEQFF

abundance: .
d_gene: .
v_gene: TRBV29-1
j_gene: TRBJ1-5
CDR3nt: TGCAGCGTCGAGGTGGGTAGCAATCAGCCCCAGCATTTT
CDR3aa: CSVEVGSNQPQHF

abundance: many
d_gene: TRBD2
v_gene: TRBV7-9
j_gene: TRBJ2-1
CDR3nt: TGTGCCAGCAGCTTTCAGTTAGCGGGAGGTGAGCAGTTCTTC
CDR3aa: CASSFQLAGGEQFF

abundance: few
d_gene: .
v_gene: TRBV12-3/TRBV12-4
j_gene: TRBJ2-1
CDR3nt: TGTGCCAGCAGTTTAATTCAGGCCCACAATGAGCAGTTCTTC
CDR3aa: CASSLIQAHNEQFF

abundance: .
d_gene: TRBD2
v_gene: TRBV4-2
j_gene: TRBJ2-1
CDR3nt: TGTGCCAGCAGCCGGACGAGAGGAGCGGGAGAAGTCTACAATGAGCAGTTCTTC
CDR3aa: CASSRTRGAGEVYNEQFF

abundance: .
d_gene: .
v_gene: TRBV29-1
j_gene: TRBJ2-6
CDR3nt: TGCAGCGTTGAAGATTGGCCCTCTGGGGCCAACGTCCTGACTTTC
CDR3aa: CSVEDWPSGANVLTF

abundance: few
d_gene: .
v_gene: TRBV7-9
j_gene: TRBJ1-2
CDR3nt: TGTGCCAGCAGCTTAGGGAATGGGGGTGCTAACTATGGCTACACCTTC
CDR3aa: CASSLGNGGANYGYTF

abundance: .
d_gene: .
v_gene: TRBV20-1
j_gene: TRBJ1-3
CDR3nt: TGCAGTGCTAGTAGTACCGGAAACACCATATATTTT
CDR3aa: CSASSTGNTIYF

abundance: many
d_gene: TRBD1
v_gene: TRBV5-4
j_gene: TRBJ2-5
CDR3nt: TGTGCCAGCAGCGCGGGACAGGTCGTAGGGGAGACCCAGTACTTC
CDR3aa: CASSAGQVVGETQYF

abundance: few
d_gene: .
v_gene: TRBV19
j_gene: TRBJ1-5
CDR3nt: TGTGCCACCTTACACGTCAATCAGCCCCAGCATTTT
CDR3aa: CATLHVNQPQHF

abundance: .
d_gene: TRBD1
v_gene: TRBV20-1
j_gene: TRBJ1-2
CDR3nt: TGCAGTGCTACCCAGGGGGGGGGCGCAGGTGGCTACACCTTC
CDR3aa: CSATQGGGAGGYTF

abundance: .
d_gene: .
v_gene: TRBV9
j_gene: TRBJ1-6
CDR3nt: TGTGCCAGCGGGCAGGGGAGCTCCTATAATTCACCCCTCCACTTT
CDR3aa: CASGQGSSYNSPLHF

abundance: .
d_gene: .
v_gene: TRBV3-1
j_gene: TRBJ2-3
CDR3nt: TGTGCCAGCAGCCAAGAAGTTCCAGGGCCCAAACCCCGCGCAGATACGCAGTATTTT
CDR3aa: CASSQEVPGPKPRADTQYF

abundance: .
d_gene: .
v_gene: TRBV11-2
j_gene: TRBJ2-3
CDR3nt: TGTGCCAGCAGCCCGGCCGCGGATAGCACAGATACGCAGTATTTT
CDR3aa: CASSPAADSTDTQYF

abundance: few
d_gene: TRBD2
v_gene: TRBV2
j_gene: TRBJ2-3
CDR3nt: TGTGCCAGCTTGAGGCTAGCGGGCCCGCTTGATACGCAGTATTTT
CDR3aa: CASLRLAGPLDTQYF

abundance: .
d_gene: .
v_gene: TRBV5-1
j_gene: TRBJ1-2
CDR3nt: TGCGCCAGCAGCCAAGGACAGAGGAGATATGGCTACACCTTC
CDR3aa: CASSQGQRRYGYTF

abundance: .
d_gene: .
v_gene: TRBV20-1
j_gene: TRBJ2-1
CDR3nt: TGCAGTGCCCGGTCCGGACAAACCTACAATGAGCAGTTCTTC
CDR3aa: CSARSGQTYNEQFF

abundance: many
d_gene: TRBD1
v_gene: TRBV28
j_gene: TRBJ2-7
CDR3nt: TGTGCCACCCGGGGGGACAGGGTATCCTACGAGCAGTACTTC
CDR3aa: CATRGDRVSYEQYF

abundance: .
d_gene: .
v_gene: TRBV15
j_gene: TRBJ2-3
CDR3nt: TGTGCCACCAGCACCCAGGGGAAGGGGTTGAGCACAGATACGCAGTATTTT
CDR3aa: CATSTQGKGLSTDTQYF

abundance: .
d_gene: .
v_gene: TRBV7-2
j_gene: TRBJ2-3
CDR3nt: TGTGCCAGCAGCTTAATTGGGCAGGCGGGCACAGATACGCAGTATTTT
CDR3aa: CASSLIGQAGTDTQYF

abundance: many
d_gene: .
v_gene: TRBV12-3/TRBV12-4
j_gene: TRBJ2-5
CDR3nt: TGTGCCAGCAGCCTCAACTTGGGCCAAGAGACCCAGTACTTC
CDR3aa: CASSLNLGQETQYF

abundance: .
d_gene: .
v_gene: TRBV2
j_gene: TRBJ1-4
CDR3nt: TGTGCCAGCATCCCCCGACAGGTTGATCATGAAAAACTGTTTTTT
CDR3aa: CASIPRQVDHEKLFF

abundance: few
d_gene: .
v_gene: TRBV20-1
j_gene: TRBJ2-2
CDR3nt: TGCAGTGCTAGAGATTGGCACAGGGTCGGGGAGCTGTTTTTT
CDR3aa: CSARDWHRVGELFF

abundance: few
d_gene: .
v_gene: TRBV20-1
j_gene: TRBJ2-5
CDR3nt: TGCAGTGCTAGTTGGAGACAAGAGACCCAGTACTTC
CDR3aa: CSASWRQETQYF

abundance: many
d_gene: TRBD2
v_gene: TRBV12-3/TRBV12-4
j_gene: TRBJ2-1
CDR3nt: TGTGCCAGCAGCCAGGGACTAGCTGCCAGCTCCTACAATGAGCAGTTCTTC
CDR3aa: CASSQGLAASSYNEQFF

abundance: many
d_gene: .
v_gene: TRBV6-1
j_gene: TRBJ2-3
CDR3nt: TGTGCCAGCAAATTAAGGGACAACACAGATACGCAGTATTTT
CDR3aa: CASKLRDNTDTQYF

abundance: .
d_gene: TRBD2
v_gene: TRBV7-2
j_gene: TRBJ2-2
CDR3nt: TGTGCCAGCAGCCCCCGGACTAGCCGGGCCGGGGAGCTGTTTTTT
CDR3aa: CASSPRTSRAGELFF

abundance: many
d_gene: .
v_gene: TRBV9
j_gene: TRBJ1-1
CDR3nt: TGTGCCAGCAGCCCCCCATGGGGGGCCGACACTGAAGCTTTCTTT
CDR3aa: CASSPPWGADTEAFF

abundance: .
d_gene: .
v_gene: TRBV5-5
j_gene: TRBJ2-7
CDR3nt: TGTGCCAGCAGCTTGAGTTACTACGAGCAGTACTTC
CDR3aa: CASSLSYYEQYF

abundance: few
d_gene: .
v_gene: TRBV7-2
j_gene: TRBJ1-2
CDR3nt: TGTGCCAGCAGCTTGGCGACAGATGGTGGCTACACCTTC
CDR3aa: CASSLATDGGYTF

abundance: .
d_gene: .
v_gene: TRBV10-3
j_gene: TRBJ2-5
CDR3nt: TGTGCCATCAGTGGGGGGGCTATATCCCAGGAGACCCAGTACTTC
CDR3aa: CAISGGAISQETQYF

abundance: .
d_gene: TRBD1
v_gene: TRBV6-5
j_gene: TRBJ2-5
CDR3nt: TGTGCCAGCAGTTACCAGACAGGGGGAGGGACCCAGTACTTC
CDR3aa: CASSYQTGGGTQYF

abundance: many
d_gene: .
v_gene: TRBV20-1
j_gene: TRBJ2-1
CDR3nt: TGCAGTGCTGACAGGTTCCCCTCCTACAATGAGCAGTTCTTC
CDR3aa: CSADRFPSYNEQFF

abundance: many
d_gene: .
v_gene: TRBV20-1
j_gene: TRBJ2-1
CDR3nt: TGCAGTGCTAGAGGAGATAATGAGCAGTTCTTC
CDR3aa: CSARGDNEQFF